This paragraph reports one T cell receptor (beta chain). Its antigen is as yet unknown. This entry is derived from a study of long-term antiretroviral therapy in people with HIV. This was the immunoSEQ v3.0 assay at survey level. Sequencing aimed to cover roughly 35,000-50,000 T-cell genomes per sample. Produced via immunoSEQ multiplex PCR; TCRdb's table is partial and in-frame only. The data show 20,000 to 25,000 clones, with around four fifths seen just once and 9% to 15% held by the top ten. Study-wide points: CDR3 lengths in HIV samples spanned a narrower range than controls.

Each sample contained 1-10 million cryopreserved PBMC, thawed before DNA extraction. The sequenced sample was unsorted PBMCs, obtained 1.6 years after starting antiretroviral therapy. The TCR originated in a middle-aged man with HIV.

The CDR3 protein is CASSPSGSNQETQYF. The CDR3 nucleotides are TGTGCCAGTAGTCCGAGTGGCAGCAACCAAGAGACCCAGTACTTC. This rearrangement joins TRBV19 to TRBJ2-5, with unresolved D. Trimming took off 5 bases at V and 0 bases at J, with 13 bases between the two ends. The CDR3 is made up of 15 amino acids. The V gene's germline CDR1 is LNHDA and CDR2 SQIVND (reference sequence).